This section outlines one T cell receptor (beta chain) sequence together with its context. Its antigen remains undetermined. Base-call qualities are not available, and no considerably larger clone is one nucleotide away. The data belong to a study of T cell responses to AZD1222 COVID-19 vaccine listed by TCRdb under 2021. Notes on the research overall: A total of 233 trial participants underwent TCR sequencing, of whom 200 to 220 had received two doses of AZD1222 and around 25 had received two doses of the MenACWY control vaccine. Enrollment into the trials was organized by age into subgroups of 18-55, 56-69 and 70-plus years, and those subgroups contained approximately 160, 26 and 62 TCR-sequenced participants, respectively.

The time point label on this specimen signifies: about 28 days (+/-7) after the second vaccine dose. AZD1222 recipients given second doses at about 4 weeks or at about 12 weeks were pooled, since spike-specific TCR depth and breadth were not found to differ between the two schedules. Vaccinee samples were obtained from the UK trials COV001 and COV002, which included a single-blind randomized controlled phase 2/3 trial of AZD1222 (ChAdOx1 nCoV-19) in healthy adults. For TCRbeta chain sequencing, PBMC samples from trial participants were taken at day 0 and at day 28 after the second dose. Results the study describes overall, beyond this receptor: Because no samples from the day 14 peak response were available, repertoires could be characterized only after the peak T cell response. Only five to seven AZD1222 recipients were SARS-CoV-2 seropositive at baseline, limiting conclusions about previously exposed vaccinees. Participants were mostly white British and included more females than males, and it was suggested by the authors that clonal diversity may have been underestimated. After two AZD1222 doses, both the breadth and the depth of spike-specific TCRs were significantly higher than at day 0 and than in MenACWY recipients. Reportedly, almost half of the unique spike-specific TCRs recognized epitopes lying outside the regions that are mutated in the B.1.351 and B.1.1.7 variants. The whole spike protein was spanned by vaccine-associated CD4 TCRs, and dominant responses were seen in regions 160-218 and 743-854. The 56-69-year group was small, and its depth increase did not reach significance, likely because of low power.

The trim is 1 base for V and 0 bases for J, with a gap of 13 bases between the germline ends. The CDR3 runs 17 amino acids, cysteine and phenylalanine included. Kept here is only the CDR3 DNA, which spans 51 bases and is read in frame from base 1. Sequences KGHSH (CDR1) and LQKENI (CDR2) are obtained from the germline V gene. The CDR3 regions of human TCRbeta chains were analyzed by immunosequencing. Per the original workflow: TCRs in the repertoires were compared against a reference library of SARS-CoV-2-specific TCRs that had been generated with the MIRA antigen-specificity platform. Breadth was defined as the fraction of unique TCRs that were SARS-CoV-2-associated. Depth was defined as the fraction of total T cells that were SARS-CoV-2-associated. Using the MIRA data, each spike-specific TCR was assigned both to the spike region to which the TCR was reactive and to a CD4 or CD8 class. Log10-transformed breadth and depth values were compared by one-way ANOVA with Sidak's multiple comparisons tests. TCRdb mirrors the immuneACCESS table, restricted to in-frame sequences. Some clones are absent from its copies; in checked studies, under half trace to an unresolved V gene, and the reason for the others is unknown. V and J calls plus clone size are reproduced from that table; the DNA served to infer D and trimming. The sample includes over 75,000 clones, with approximately 85% observed a single time. Of the sample, 3.4% falls within the top ten clones.

The sequence is built from TRBV18 and TRBJ1-3; the best D guess is TRBD1, with 5 bases matching. This sample comprised peripheral blood, obtained 28 days after the second AZD1222 dose. The source is an adult who received the AZD1222 COVID-19 vaccine. The nucleotide sequence is given as TGTGCCAGCTCACCACAATCCGCAGGGAGCTCTGGAAACACCATATATTTT. It is translated as CASSPQSAGSSGNTIYF.